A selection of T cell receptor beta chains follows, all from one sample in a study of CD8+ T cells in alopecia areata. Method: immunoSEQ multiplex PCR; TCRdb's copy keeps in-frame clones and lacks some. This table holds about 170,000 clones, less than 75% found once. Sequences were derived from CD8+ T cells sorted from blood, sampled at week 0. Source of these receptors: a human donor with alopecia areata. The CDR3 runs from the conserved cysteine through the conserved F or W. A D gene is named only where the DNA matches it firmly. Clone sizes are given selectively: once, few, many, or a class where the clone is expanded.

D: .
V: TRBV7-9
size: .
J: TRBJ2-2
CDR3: CASSLSTGELFF
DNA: TGTGCCAGCAGCTTAAGCACCGGGGAGCTGTTTTTT

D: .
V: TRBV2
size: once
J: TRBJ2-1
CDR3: CASINYNEQFF
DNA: TGTGCCAGCATTAACTACAATGAGCAGTTCTTC

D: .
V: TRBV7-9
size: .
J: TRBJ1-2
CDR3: CASSLDGLTF
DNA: TGTGCCAGCAGCTTAGATGGACTCACCTTC

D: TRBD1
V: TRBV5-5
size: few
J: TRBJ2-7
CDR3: CASSKRTGGYEQYF
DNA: TGTGCCAGCAGCAAACGGACAGGGGGCTACGAGCAGTACTTC

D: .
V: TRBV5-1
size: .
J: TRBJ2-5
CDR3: CASSRARSESQETQYF
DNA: TGCGCCAGCAGCCGTGCGAGGTCGGAGAGCCAAGAGACCCAGTACTTC

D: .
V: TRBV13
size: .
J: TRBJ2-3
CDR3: CASSPSGTDTQYF
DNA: TGTGCCAGCAGCCCTAGCGGCACAGATACGCAGTATTTT

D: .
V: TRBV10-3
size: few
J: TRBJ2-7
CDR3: CAISLDTAASYEQYF
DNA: TGTGCCATCAGTTTGGACACAGCGGCTTCCTACGAGCAGTACTTC

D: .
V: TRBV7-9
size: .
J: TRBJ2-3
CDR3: CASSQGGTSTDTQYF
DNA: TGTGCCAGCAGCCAAGGGGGGACTAGCACAGATACGCAGTATTTT

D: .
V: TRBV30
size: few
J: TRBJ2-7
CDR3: CAWSSPRVEQYF
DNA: TGTGCCTGGAGTTCCCCCAGGGTCGAGCAGTACTTC

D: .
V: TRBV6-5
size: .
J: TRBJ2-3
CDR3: CATVPLIHTQYF
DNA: TGTGCCACGGTACCCCTAATACATACGCAGTATTTT

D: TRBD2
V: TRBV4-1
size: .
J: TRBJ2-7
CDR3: CASSQEGGGPYEQYF
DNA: TGCGCCAGCAGCCAAGAGGGCGGGGGACCGTACGAGCAGTACTTC

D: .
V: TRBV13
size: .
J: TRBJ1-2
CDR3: CASSLGQANYGYTF
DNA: TGTGCCAGCAGCTTAGGACAAGCTAACTATGGCTACACCTTC

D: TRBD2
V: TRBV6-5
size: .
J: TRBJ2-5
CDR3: CASSYTSGGHQETQYF
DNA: TGTGCCAGCAGTTACACTAGCGGGGGCCACCAAGAGACCCAGTACTTC

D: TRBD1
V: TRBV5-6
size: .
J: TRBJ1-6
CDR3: CASTQGGSPLHF
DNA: TGTGCCAGCACCCAGGGGGGCTCACCCCTCCACTTT

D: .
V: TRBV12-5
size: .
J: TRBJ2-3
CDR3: CASGLATQSTDTQYF
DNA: TGTGCTAGTGGTTTGGCCACCCAAAGCACAGATACGCAGTATTTT

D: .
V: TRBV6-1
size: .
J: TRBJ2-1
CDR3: CASREGWRNEQFF
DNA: TGTGCCAGCAGGGAGGGGTGGCGGAATGAGCAGTTCTTC

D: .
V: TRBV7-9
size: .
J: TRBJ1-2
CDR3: CASSLGSGGYTF
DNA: TGTGCCAGCAGCCTAGGGTCCGGTGGCTACACCTTC

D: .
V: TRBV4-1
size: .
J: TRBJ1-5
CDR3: CASSLAGGRNQPQHF
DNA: TGCGCCAGCAGCCTCGCCGGGGGGCGTAATCAGCCCCAGCATTTT

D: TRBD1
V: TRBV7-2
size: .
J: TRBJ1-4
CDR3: CASSAVRTGREKLFF
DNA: TGTGCCAGCAGCGCTGTCCGGACAGGGAGGGAAAAACTGTTTTTT

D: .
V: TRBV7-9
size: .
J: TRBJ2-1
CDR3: CASSPNSNEQFF
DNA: TGTGCCAGCAGCCCAAATAGCAATGAGCAGTTCTTC

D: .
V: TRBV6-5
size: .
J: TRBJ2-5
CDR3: CASSKGDNQETQYF
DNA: TGTGCCAGCAGCAAGGGAGACAACCAAGAGACCCAGTACTTC

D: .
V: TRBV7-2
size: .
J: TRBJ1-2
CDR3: CASRTRLYGYTF
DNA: TGTGCCAGCAGGACAAGGCTCTATGGCTACACCTTC

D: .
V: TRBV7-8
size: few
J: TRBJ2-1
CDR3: CASSDLGRLSYNEQFF
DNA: TGTGCCAGCAGCGACCTGGGGCGGTTATCCTACAATGAGCAGTTCTTC

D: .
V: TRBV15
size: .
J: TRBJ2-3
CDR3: CATSRYSGADTQYF
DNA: TGTGCCACCAGCAGGTATAGTGGCGCAGATACGCAGTATTTT

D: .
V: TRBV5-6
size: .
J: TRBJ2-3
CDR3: CASNEGYYTDTQYF
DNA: TGTGCCAGCAACGAGGGGTACTACACAGATACGCAGTATTTT